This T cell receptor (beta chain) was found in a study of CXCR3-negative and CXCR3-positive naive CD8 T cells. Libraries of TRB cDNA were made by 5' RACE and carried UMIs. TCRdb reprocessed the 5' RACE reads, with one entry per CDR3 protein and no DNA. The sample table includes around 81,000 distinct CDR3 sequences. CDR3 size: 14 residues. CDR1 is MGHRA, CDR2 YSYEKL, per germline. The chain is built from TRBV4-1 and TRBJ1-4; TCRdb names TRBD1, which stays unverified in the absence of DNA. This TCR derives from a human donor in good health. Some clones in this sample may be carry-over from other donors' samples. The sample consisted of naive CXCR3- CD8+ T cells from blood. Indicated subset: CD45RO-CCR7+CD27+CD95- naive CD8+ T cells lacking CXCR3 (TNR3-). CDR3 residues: CASSQATVREKLFF.